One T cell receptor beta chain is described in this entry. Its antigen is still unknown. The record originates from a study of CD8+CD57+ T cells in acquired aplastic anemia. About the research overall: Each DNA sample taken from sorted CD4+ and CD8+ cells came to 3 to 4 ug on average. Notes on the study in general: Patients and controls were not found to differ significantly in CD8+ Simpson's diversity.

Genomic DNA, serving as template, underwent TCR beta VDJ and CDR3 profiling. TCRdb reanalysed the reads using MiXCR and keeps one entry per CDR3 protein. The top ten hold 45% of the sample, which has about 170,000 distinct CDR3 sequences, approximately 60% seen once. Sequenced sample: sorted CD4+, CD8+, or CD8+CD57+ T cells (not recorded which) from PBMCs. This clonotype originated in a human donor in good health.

The CDR3, as DNA: TGTGCCAGCAGCCACCCCAAACTAGCGGGAGATCGGGATGAGCAGTTCTTC. Its protein is CASSHPKLAGDRDEQFF. The rearrangement links TRBV7-8 to TRBJ2-1; 11 positions match TRBD2. The V segment lost 5 bases and the J segment 8 bases; nucleotides outside the gene matches: 14. The length of the CDR3 is 17 residues. CDR1 and CDR2 (germline): SGHVS, FQNEAQ.